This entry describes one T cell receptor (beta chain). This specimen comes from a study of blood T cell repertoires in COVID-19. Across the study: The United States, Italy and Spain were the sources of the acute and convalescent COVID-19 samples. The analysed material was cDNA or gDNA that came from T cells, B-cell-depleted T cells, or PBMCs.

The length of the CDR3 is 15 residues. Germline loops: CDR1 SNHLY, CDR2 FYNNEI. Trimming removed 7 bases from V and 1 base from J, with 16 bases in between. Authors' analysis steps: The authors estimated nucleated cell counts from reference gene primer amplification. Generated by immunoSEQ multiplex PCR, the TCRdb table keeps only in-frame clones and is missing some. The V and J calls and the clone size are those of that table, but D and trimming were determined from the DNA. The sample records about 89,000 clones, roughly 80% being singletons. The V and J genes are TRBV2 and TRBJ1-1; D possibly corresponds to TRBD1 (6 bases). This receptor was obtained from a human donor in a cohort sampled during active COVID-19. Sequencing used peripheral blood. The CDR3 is CASKLGAGANTEAFF. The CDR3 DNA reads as TGTGCCAGCAAGTTAGGGGCAGGGGCGAACACTGAAGCTTTCTTT.